A single sample is the source of the 8 T cell receptor beta chains below, sequenced in a study of graft-versus-host responses after intestinal transplantation (dated by TCRdb to about 2021). The antigens for these receptors are not known. This specimen's time point label, per the study, means: cells obtained before transplantation from donor or recipient. Library construction relied on the immunoSEQ multiplex PCR assay. TCRdb retrieved this table from immuneACCESS and kept in-frame rearrangements only. Not all clones are present; in checked studies, unresolved V genes account for under half, and no reason is known for the remainder. The sample table lists some 140,000 clones, about 90% of them with a count of one. 0.19% of the sample goes to the ten largest clones. This specimen was unstimulated CD4+ T cells sorted from spleen or lymph node cells, taken before intestinal transplant. The receptors shown here come from a human donor who received an intestinal transplant.

A single count supports this clone. The chain combines TRBV9 with TRBJ2-1, with a possible D match to TRBD2 (7 bases). Trimming left V 0 bases short and J 9 bases short, with 22 bases between. CDR1 and CDR2 from the germline V gene are SGDLS and YYNGEE. The CDR3 is 17 amino acids. The CDR3 DNA follows: TGTGCCAGCAGCGTAGCTTCTGGCGGGAGCCCCAGGGGTGAGCAGTTCTTC. Translating it yields CASSVASGGSPRGEQFF.

The chain combines TRBV30 with TRBJ2-1; D call uncertain. Trimming left V 1 base short and J 2 bases short, with 9 bases between. This CDR3 contains 14 residues. Germline CDR1 reads GTSNPN; CDR2 reads SVGIG (reference sequence). CDR3 in DNA: TGTGCCTGGAGTGAAAGGGATCCCTACAATGAGCAGTTCTTC. This codes for CAWSERDPYNEQFF.

The gene calls are TRBV28 and TRBJ2-3; D gene ambiguous. Germline-derived CDR1 and CDR2 are MDHEN and SYDVKM. The CDR3 runs to 13 residues. V lost 3 bases and J 1 base, leaving 5 bases between the germline ends. The CDR3 reads CASSFPGTDTQYF. The CDR3 DNA follows: TGTGCCAGCAGTTTTCCGGGCACAGATACGCAGTATTTT.

The chain combines TRBV6-5 with TRBJ1-5; TRBD1 matches 8 bases. Looked up from germline, CDR1 is MNHEY and CDR2 is SVGAGI. The CDR3 runs 15 residues. V was clipped by 5 bases and J by 6 bases; unmatched bases: 9. In nucleotides, the CDR3 is TGTGCCAGCAGTCCGCGCAGGGGGCAGCGTCAGCCCCAGCATTTT. Translation: CASSPRRGQRQPQHF.

V usage is TRBV2 and J usage is TRBJ2-7; D unresolved. The CDR3 is made up of 14 amino acids. The ends were cut back, 2 bases at V and 1 base at J, with 9 bases in the middle. Germline V gene data show CDR1 as SNHLY and CDR2 as FYNNEI. The CDR3 sequence: CASSELSVSYEQYF. Written as DNA, the CDR3 is TGTGCCAGCAGTGAATTGTCCGTATCCTACGAGCAGTACTTC.

V usage is TRBV6-5 and J usage is TRBJ2-5, with 12 bases matching TRBD2. The junction had 4 bases not matched to a gene; V was cut back by 4 bases and J by 4 bases. The CDR3 covers 15 residues. Germline CDR1 is MNHEY and CDR2 is SVGAGI. In DNA form, the CDR3 reads TGTGCCAGCAGTTTTAGACTAGCGGGAGTAGAGACCCAGTACTTC. It translates to CASSFRLAGVETQYF.

The V gene is TRBV27, the J gene TRBJ1-5; D gene unclear. V shed 4 bases and J shed 10 bases, with 20 bases lying between them. The CDR3 is 15 residues long. CDR1 and CDR2 from the germline V gene are MNHEY and SMNVEV (reference sequence). The CDR3 nucleotides read TGTGCCAGCAGTTCTACGGCGGACTTCATCGTCCCCCAGCATTTT. Translation gives CASSSTADFIVPQHF.

The chain has TRBV9 and TRBJ2-2; D is undetermined. From germline, CDR1 is SGDLS and CDR2 YYNGEE. The V and J ends lost 0 bases and 1 base respectively, with 7 bases between them. The CDR3 has 15 amino acids. CDR3 region: CASSVGSGNTGELFF. In DNA, the CDR3 is TGTGCCAGCAGCGTAGGTTCCGGGAACACCGGGGAGCTGTTTTTT.